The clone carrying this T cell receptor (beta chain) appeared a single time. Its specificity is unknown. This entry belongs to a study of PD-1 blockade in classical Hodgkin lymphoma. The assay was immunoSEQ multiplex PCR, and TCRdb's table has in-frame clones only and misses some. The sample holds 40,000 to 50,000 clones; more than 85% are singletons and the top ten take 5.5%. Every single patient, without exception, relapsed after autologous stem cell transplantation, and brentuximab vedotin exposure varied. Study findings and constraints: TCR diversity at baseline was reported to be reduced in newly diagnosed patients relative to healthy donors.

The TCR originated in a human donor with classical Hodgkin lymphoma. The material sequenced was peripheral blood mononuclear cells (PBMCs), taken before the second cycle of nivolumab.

Written as DNA, the CDR3 is TGCGCCAGCAGCTTAACAGATACGCAGTATTTT. As protein: CASSLTDTQYF. The chain carries TRBV5-1 and TRBJ2-3; the D is unclear. This CDR3 has 11 residues. The germline V and J ends were trimmed by 2 bases and 3 bases, with 1 base remaining between them. Germline values: CDR1 SGHRS, CDR2 YFSETQ.